This TCR beta chain derives from a study of T cells in Graves' hyperthyroidism and ophthalmopathy. Findings of the study overall: Progression to ophthalmopathy was predicted a median of roughly seven months early.

About this clonotype itself: Its antigen is unknown.

Trimming cost V 0 bases and J 6 bases; bases outside gene matches: 11. The CDR3 is 17 residues long. Germline V gene lookup returns CDR1 WNHNN and CDR2 SYGVQD (reference sequence). TCR beta CDR3 regions were amplified from RNA. A first-round RT-PCR of the TCR CDR3 used the HTBI primer set. TCRdb fed the multiplex PCR reads into MiXCR, producing one record per CDR3 protein. The table has about 700,000 distinct CDR3 sequences, 12% to 15% seen once. The study defined stable Graves' hyperthyroidism as no ophthalmopathy progression within 18 months. PBMCs came from roughly 10 ml fresh peripheral blood. This TCR was recovered from a woman between 18 and 29 years old with Graves' hyperthyroidism. The chain has TRBV10-1 and TRBJ2-1; TRBD2 aligns across 7 bases. The sequenced sample consisted of blood. CDR3 loop: CASSESVGGSTPNEQFF. In DNA form, the CDR3 reads TGCGCCAGCAGTGAGTCGGTGGGAGGGAGCACTCCCAATGAGCAGTTCTTC.